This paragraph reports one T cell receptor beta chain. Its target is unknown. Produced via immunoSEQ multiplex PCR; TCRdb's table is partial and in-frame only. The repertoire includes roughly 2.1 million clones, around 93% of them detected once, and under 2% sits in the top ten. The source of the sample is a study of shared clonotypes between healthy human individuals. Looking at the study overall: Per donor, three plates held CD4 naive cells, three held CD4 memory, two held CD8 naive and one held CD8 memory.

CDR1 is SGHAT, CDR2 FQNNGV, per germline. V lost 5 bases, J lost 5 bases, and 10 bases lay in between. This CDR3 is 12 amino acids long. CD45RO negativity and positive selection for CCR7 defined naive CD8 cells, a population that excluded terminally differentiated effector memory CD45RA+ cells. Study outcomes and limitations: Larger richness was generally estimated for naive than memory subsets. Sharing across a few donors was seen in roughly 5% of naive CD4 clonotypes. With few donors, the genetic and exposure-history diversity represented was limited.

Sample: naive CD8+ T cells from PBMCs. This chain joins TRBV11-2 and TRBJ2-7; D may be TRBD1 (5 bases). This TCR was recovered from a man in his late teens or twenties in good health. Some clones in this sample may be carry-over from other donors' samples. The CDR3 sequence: CASSRRVNEQYF. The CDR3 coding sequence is TGTGCCAGCAGCCGCAGGGTTAACGAGCAGTACTTC.